A selection of T cell receptor beta chains follows, all from one sample in a study of blood T cell repertoires in COVID-19. Libraries were prepared by immunoSEQ multiplex PCR; TCRdb keeps only in-frame clonotypes and omits some of them. The sample records 20,000 to 25,000 clones, roughly 90% being singletons. Sequencing was performed on peripheral blood. These TCRs come from a human donor in a cohort sampled during active COVID-19. CDR3s include the opening cysteine and the closing phenylalanine or tryptophan. The order of the fields is CDR3 protein, CDR3 DNA, V gene, J gene, clone size, D gene. D genes are given only for firm matches. For some rows the clone size is stated as once, few or many, or as a class when expanded; others skip it.

CDR3: CASSLLQGSAYNEQFF
DNA: TGTGCCAGCAGTTTGCTTCAGGGATCGGCATACAATGAGCAGTTCTTC
V: TRBV5-4
J: TRBJ2-1
size: -
D: -

CDR3: CASSLESGNTIYF
DNA: TGCGCCAGCAGCTTGGAATCGGGAAACACCATATATTTT
V: TRBV5-1
J: TRBJ1-3
size: -
D: -

CDR3: CASSVRLAGVNEQFF
DNA: TGTGCCAGCAGCGTAAGGCTAGCGGGAGTCAATGAGCAGTTCTTC
V: TRBV9
J: TRBJ2-1
size: -
D: TRBD2

CDR3: CASTIRPGQGSLGTEAFF
DNA: TGTGCCAGCACCATTCGTCCGGGACAGGGGTCGTTGGGCACTGAAGCTTTCTTT
V: TRBV28
J: TRBJ1-1
size: once
D: TRBD1

CDR3: CASRGLAGAGREQYF
DNA: TGTGCCAGCAGGGGACTAGCGGGGGCGGGACGGGAGCAGTACTTC
V: TRBV11-2
J: TRBJ2-7
size: -
D: TRBD2

CDR3: CAWSTGTGNTDTQYF
DNA: TGTGCCTGGAGTACCGGGACAGGAAACACAGATACGCAGTATTTT
V: TRBV30
J: TRBJ2-3
size: -
D: TRBD1

CDR3: CATAPGGAGDTQYF
DNA: TGTGCCACCGCGCCGGGGGGAGCAGGAGATACGCAGTATTTT
V: TRBV24-1
J: TRBJ2-3
size: -
D: TRBD2

CDR3: CATSRSGGRGTEAFF
DNA: TGTGCCACCAGCAGATCTGGGGGCAGGGGCACTGAAGCTTTCTTT
V: TRBV15
J: TRBJ1-1
size: -
D: -

CDR3: CASSPRTTQETQYF
DNA: TGTGCCAGCAGCCCACGGACTACCCAAGAGACCCAGTACTTC
V: TRBV11-3
J: TRBJ2-5
size: -
D: -

CDR3: CASSSRQSTYEQYF
DNA: TGTGCCAGCAGCTCCCGACAGTCAACCTACGAGCAGTACTTC
V: TRBV11-3
J: TRBJ2-7
size: -
D: -

CDR3: CASSEEVAGASYEQYF
DNA: TGTGCCAGCAGTGAAGAGGTAGCGGGAGCCTCCTACGAGCAGTACTTC
V: TRBV2
J: TRBJ2-7
size: -
D: TRBD2

CDR3: CASSPTGTQPQHF
DNA: TGTGCCAGCTCACCGACAGGGACTCAGCCCCAGCATTTT
V: TRBV18
J: TRBJ1-5
size: -
D: TRBD1

CDR3: CASSPPGTGELFF
DNA: TGTGCCAGCAGCCCCCCGGGGACCGGGGAGCTGTTTTTT
V: TRBV5-4
J: TRBJ2-2
size: -
D: -

CDR3: CASSESGGGDSYEQYF
DNA: TGTGCCAGCAGTGAATCCGGCGGGGGGGACTCCTACGAGCAGTACTTC
V: TRBV25-1
J: TRBJ2-7
size: -
D: TRBD2

CDR3: CASSLGTESYEQYF
DNA: TGTGCCAGCTCACTAGGGACAGAAAGCTACGAGCAGTACTTC
V: TRBV18
J: TRBJ2-7
size: -
D: TRBD1

CDR3: CASSSQGQGFYGYTF
DNA: TGTGCCAGCAGTTCGCAAGGACAGGGGTTCTATGGCTACACCTTC
V: TRBV28
J: TRBJ1-2
size: -
D: TRBD1

CDR3: CASSPLGVFDRMNTEAFF
DNA: TGTGCCAGCAGCCCCCTGGGTGTTTTCGACAGAATGAACACTGAAGCTTTCTTT
V: TRBV28
J: TRBJ1-1
size: -
D: -

CDR3: CASSVGQGNTEAFF
DNA: TGTGCCAGCAGCGTAGGACAGGGGAACACTGAAGCTTTCTTT
V: TRBV9
J: TRBJ1-1
size: -
D: TRBD1

CDR3: CAISDGEGETQYF
DNA: TGTGCCATCTCGGACGGAGAGGGCGAGACCCAGTACTTC
V: TRBV10-3
J: TRBJ2-5
size: -
D: -

CDR3: CASTGPGQGNQETQYF
DNA: TGTGCCAGCACCGGACCGGGACAGGGGAATCAAGAGACCCAGTACTTC
V: TRBV28
J: TRBJ2-5
size: -
D: TRBD1

CDR3: CAWSVIDEQYF
DNA: TGTGCCTGGAGTGTAATAGACGAGCAGTACTTC
V: TRBV30
J: TRBJ2-7
size: -
D: -